This TCR beta chain was retrieved from a study of blood T cell repertoires in COVID-19. TCRdb's copy holds only in-frame clones and misses some; the assay was immunoSEQ multiplex PCR. Here the sample spans over 60,000 clones, about 88% being singletons. The V gene end was trimmed by 6 bases and the J gene end by 6 bases; junction bases not matched to a gene: 6. The CDR3 is 14 amino acids. From germline, CDR1 is MNHNY and CDR2 SVGAGI (reference sequence). This chain connects TRBV6-6 to TRBJ2-7; TRBD2 aligns across 12 bases. This TCR was sampled from a woman between 45 and 60 years old with active COVID-19. The material sequenced was peripheral blood. DNA for the CDR3: TGTGCCAGCAGCCTAGGACTAGCGGGGCCCGAGCAGTACTTC. Its translation is CASSLGLAGPEQYF.